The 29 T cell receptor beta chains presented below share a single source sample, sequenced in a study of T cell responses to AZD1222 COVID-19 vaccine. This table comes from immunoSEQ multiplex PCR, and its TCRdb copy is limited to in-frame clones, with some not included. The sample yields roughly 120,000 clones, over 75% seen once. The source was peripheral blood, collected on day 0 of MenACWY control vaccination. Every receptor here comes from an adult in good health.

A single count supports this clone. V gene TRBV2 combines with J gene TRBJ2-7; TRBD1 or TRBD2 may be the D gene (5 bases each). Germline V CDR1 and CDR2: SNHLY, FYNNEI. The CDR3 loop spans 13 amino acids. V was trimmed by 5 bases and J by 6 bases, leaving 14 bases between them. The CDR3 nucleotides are TGTGCCAGCAGTAACCGGGGCCGAGGCGAGCAGTACTTC. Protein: CASSNRGRGEQYF.

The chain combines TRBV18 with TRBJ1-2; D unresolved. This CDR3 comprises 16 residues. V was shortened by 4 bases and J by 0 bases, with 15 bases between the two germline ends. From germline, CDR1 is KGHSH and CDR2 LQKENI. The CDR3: CASSRVDAKSNYGYTF. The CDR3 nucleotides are TGTGCCAGCTCACGGGTCGATGCGAAGTCTAACTATGGCTACACCTTC.

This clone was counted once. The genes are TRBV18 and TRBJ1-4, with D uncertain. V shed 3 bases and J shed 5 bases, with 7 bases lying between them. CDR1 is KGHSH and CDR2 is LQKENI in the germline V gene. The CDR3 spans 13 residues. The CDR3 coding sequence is TGTGCCAGCTCACCGACGGGAAATGAAAAACTGTTTTTT. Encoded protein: CASSPTGNEKLFF.

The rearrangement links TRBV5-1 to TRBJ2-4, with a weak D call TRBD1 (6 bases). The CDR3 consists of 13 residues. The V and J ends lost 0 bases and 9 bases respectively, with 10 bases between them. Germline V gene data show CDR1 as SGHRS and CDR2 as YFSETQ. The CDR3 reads CASSLAGVSIQYF. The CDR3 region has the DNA TGCGCCAGCAGCTTGGCAGGGGTTTCCATTCAGTACTTC.

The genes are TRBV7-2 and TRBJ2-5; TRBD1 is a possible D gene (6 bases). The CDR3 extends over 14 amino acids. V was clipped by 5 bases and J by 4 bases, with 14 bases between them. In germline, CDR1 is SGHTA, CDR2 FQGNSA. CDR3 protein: CASSLNRALETQYF. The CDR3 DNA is TGTGCCAGCAGCCTAAACAGGGCCCTAGAGACCCAGTACTTC.

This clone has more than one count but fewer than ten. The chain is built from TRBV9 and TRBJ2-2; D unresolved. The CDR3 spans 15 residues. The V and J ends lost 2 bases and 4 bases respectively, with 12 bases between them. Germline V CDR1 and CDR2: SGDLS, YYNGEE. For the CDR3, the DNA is TGTGCCAGCAGCGTTAAGGGCGATGGCACCGGGGAGCTGTTTTTT. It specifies CASSVKGDGTGELFF.

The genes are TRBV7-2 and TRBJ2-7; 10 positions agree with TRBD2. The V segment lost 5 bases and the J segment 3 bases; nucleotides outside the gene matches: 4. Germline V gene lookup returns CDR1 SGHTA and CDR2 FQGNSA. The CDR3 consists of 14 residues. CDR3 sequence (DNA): TGTGCCAGCAGCGAGGGACTAGCGAACTACGAGCAGTACTTC. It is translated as CASSEGLANYEQYF.

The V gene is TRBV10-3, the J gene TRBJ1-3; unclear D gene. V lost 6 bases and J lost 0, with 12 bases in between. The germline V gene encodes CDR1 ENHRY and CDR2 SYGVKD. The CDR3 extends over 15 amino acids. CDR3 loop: CAISHDGISGNTIYF. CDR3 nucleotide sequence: TGTGCCATCAGCCACGACGGCATCTCTGGAAACACCATATATTTT.

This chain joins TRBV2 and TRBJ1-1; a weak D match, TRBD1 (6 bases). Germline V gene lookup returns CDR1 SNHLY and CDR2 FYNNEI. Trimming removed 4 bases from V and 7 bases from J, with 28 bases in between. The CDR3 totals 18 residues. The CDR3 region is CASSGTDSYILVSFEAFF. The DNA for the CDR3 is TGTGCCAGCAGTGGGACGGACAGTTATATCTTAGTATCCTTTGAAGCTTTCTTT.

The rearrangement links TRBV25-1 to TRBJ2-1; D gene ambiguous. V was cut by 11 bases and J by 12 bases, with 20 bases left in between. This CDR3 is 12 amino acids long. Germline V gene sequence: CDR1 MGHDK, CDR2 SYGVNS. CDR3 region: CAPKPIRRRQFF. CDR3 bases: TGTGCCCCCAAACCAATACGGCGACGGCAGTTCTTC.

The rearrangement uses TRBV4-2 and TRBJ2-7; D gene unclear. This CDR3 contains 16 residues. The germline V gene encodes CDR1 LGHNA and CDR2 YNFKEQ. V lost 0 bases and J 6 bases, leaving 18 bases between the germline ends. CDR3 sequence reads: CASSQDSAETSGEQYF. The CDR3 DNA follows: TGTGCCAGCAGCCAAGATTCGGCGGAGACCTCGGGCGAGCAGTACTTC.

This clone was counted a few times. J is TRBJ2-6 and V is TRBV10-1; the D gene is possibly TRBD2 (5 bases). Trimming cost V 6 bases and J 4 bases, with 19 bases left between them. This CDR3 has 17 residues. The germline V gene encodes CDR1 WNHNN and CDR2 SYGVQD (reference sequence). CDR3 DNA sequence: TGCGCCAGCAGAGGAGGACCTCCTAGGGCCGGGGCCAACGTCCTGACTTTC. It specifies CASRGGPPRAGANVLTF.

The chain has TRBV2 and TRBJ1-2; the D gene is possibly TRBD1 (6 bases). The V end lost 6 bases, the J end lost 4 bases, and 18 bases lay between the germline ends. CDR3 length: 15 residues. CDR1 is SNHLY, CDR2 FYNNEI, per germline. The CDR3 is CASRADRTVRYGYTF. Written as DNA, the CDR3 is TGTGCCAGCAGGGCTGACAGGACTGTCCGCTATGGCTACACCTTC.

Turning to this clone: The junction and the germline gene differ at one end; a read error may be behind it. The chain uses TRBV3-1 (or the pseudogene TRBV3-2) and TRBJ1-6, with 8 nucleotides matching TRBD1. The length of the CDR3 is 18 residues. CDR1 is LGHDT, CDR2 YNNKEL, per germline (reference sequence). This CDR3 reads CASSQVRVGQGYSSPLHF. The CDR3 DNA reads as TGTGCCAGCAGCCAAGTAAGAGTCGGACAGGGATATAGTTCACCCCTCCACTTT.

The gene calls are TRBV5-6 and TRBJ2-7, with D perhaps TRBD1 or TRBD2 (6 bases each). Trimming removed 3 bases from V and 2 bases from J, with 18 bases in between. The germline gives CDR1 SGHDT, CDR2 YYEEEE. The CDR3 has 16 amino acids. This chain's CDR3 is CASSSGGGPGAYEQYF. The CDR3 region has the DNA TGTGCCAGCAGCTCCGGAGGGGGGCCAGGGGCCTACGAGCAGTACTTC.

The DNA for the CDR3 is TGTGCCAGCAGTTACTACGGGGACAGCACTAACTATGGCTACACCTTC. Its translation: CASSYYGDSTNYGYTF. The chain recombines TRBV6-5 with TRBJ1-2, with 7 bases aligning to TRBD1. Germline loops: CDR1 MNHEY, CDR2 SVGAGI. J gave up 0 bases and V 1 base, and 5 bases lay outside the gene matches. The CDR3 is 16 amino acids.

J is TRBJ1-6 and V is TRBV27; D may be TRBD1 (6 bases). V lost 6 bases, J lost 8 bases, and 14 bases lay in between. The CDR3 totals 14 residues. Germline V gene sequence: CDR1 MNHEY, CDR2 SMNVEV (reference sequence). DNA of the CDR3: TGTGCCAGCAGCCGGACAGTGAGCGATTCACCCCTCCACTTT. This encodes CASSRTVSDSPLHF.

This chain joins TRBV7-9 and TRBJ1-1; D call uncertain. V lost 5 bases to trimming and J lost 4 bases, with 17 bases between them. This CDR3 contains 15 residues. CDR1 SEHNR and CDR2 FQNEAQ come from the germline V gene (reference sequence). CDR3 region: CASSVLPPPATEAFF. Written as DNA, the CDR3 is TGTGCCAGCAGCGTATTACCTCCACCGGCCACTGAAGCTTTCTTT.

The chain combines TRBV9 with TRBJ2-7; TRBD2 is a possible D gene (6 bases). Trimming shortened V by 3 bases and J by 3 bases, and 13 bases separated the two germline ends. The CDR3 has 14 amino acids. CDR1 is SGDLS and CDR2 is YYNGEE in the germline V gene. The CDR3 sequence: CASSGGGSLYEQYF. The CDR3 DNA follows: TGTGCCAGCAGCGGAGGAGGGTCTCTCTACGAGCAGTACTTC.

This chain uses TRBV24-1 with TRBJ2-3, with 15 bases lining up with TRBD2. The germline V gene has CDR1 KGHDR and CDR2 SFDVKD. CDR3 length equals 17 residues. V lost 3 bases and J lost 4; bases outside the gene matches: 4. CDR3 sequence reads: CATSDPGTSGRSDTQYF. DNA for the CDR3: TGTGCCACCAGTGATCCCGGGACTAGCGGGAGGTCAGATACGCAGTATTTT.

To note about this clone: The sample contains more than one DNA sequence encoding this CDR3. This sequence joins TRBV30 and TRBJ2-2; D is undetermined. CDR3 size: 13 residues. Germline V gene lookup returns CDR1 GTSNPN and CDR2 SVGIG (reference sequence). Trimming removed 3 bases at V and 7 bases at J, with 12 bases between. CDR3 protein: CAWRATWVGELFF. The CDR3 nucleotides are TGTGCCTGGAGGGCAACATGGGTCGGGGAGCTGTTTTTT.

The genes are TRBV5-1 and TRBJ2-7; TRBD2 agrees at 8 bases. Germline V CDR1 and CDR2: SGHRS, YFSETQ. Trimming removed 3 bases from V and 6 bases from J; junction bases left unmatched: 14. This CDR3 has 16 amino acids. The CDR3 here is CASSSSPSGSRLEQYF. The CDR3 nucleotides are TGCGCCAGCAGCTCTTCCCCGAGCGGGAGTAGGCTCGAGCAGTACTTC.

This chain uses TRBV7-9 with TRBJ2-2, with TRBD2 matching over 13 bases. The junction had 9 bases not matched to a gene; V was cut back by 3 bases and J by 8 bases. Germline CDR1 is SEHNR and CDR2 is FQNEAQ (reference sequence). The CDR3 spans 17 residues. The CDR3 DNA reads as TGTGCCAGCAGCTTCTCCGGGACTAGCGGGACCTGGGGGGAGCTGTTTTTT. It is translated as CASSFSGTSGTWGELFF.

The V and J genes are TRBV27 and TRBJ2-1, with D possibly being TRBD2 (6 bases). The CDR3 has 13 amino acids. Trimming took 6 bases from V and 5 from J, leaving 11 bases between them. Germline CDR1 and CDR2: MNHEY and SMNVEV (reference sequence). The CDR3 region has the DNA TGTGCCAGCAGGGGGACTTCCCACAATGAGCAGTTCTTC. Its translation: CASRGTSHNEQFF.

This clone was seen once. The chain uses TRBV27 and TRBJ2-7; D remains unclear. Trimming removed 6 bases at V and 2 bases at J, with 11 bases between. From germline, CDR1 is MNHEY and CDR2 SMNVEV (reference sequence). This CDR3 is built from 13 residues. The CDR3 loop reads CASRSGSTYEQYF. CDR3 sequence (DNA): TGTGCCAGCAGGTCGGGCAGCACCTACGAGCAGTACTTC.

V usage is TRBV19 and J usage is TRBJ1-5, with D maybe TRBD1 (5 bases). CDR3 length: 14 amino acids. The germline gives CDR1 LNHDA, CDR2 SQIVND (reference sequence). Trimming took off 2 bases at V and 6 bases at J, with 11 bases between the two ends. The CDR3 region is CASSIRGEVQPQHF. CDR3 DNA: TGTGCCAGTAGTATACGGGGGGAGGTTCAGCCCCAGCATTTT.

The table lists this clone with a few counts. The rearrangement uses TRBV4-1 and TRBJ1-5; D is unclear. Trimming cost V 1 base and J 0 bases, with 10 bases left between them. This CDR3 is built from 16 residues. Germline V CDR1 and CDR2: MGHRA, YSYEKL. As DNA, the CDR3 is TGCGCCAGCAGCCAAGGGGTGATGTATAGCAATCAGCCCCAGCATTTT. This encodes CASSQGVMYSNQPQHF.

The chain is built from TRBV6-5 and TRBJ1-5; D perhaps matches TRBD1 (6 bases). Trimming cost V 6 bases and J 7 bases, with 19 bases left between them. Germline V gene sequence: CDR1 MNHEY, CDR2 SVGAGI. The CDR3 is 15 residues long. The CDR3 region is CASSAYREEFQPQHF. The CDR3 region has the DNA TGTGCCAGCAGCGCGTACAGGGAAGAGTTCCAGCCCCAGCATTTT.

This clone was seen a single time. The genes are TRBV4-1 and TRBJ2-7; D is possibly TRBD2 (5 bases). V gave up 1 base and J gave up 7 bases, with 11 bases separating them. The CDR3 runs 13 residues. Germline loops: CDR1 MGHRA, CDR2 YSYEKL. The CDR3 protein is CASSQVEGREQYF. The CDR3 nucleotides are TGCGCCAGCAGCCAAGTAGAGGGTCGGGAGCAGTACTTC.